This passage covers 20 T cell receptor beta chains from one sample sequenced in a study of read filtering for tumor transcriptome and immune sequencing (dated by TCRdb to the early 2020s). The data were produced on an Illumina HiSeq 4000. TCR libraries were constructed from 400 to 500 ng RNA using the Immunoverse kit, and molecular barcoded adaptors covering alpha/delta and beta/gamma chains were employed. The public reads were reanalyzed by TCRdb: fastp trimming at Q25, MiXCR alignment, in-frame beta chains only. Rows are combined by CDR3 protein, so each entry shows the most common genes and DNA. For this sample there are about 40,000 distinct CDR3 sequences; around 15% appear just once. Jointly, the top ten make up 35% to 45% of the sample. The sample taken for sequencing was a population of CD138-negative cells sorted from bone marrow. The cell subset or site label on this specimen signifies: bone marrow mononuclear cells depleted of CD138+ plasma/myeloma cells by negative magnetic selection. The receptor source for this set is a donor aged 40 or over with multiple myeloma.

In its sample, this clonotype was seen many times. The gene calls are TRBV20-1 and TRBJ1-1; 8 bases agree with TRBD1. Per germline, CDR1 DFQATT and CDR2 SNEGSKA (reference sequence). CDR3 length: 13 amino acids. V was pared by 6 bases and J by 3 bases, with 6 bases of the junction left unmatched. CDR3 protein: CSAPGGAHTEAFF. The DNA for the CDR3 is TGCAGTGCACCAGGGGGCGCTCACACTGAAGCTTTCTTT.

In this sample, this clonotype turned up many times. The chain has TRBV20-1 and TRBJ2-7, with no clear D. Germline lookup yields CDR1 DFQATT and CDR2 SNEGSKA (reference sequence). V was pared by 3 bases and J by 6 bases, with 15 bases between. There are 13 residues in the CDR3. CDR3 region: CSARGLATLEQYF. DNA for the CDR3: TGCAGTGCTAGGGGATTAGCAACCCTCGAGCAGTACTTC.

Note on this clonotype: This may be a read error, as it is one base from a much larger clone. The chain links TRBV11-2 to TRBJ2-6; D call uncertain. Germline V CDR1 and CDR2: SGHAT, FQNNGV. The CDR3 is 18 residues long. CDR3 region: CASSSLSRSSSGTNVLTF. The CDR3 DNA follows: TGTGCCAGCAGCTCACTATCAAGGTCGAGCTCTGGGACCAACGTCCTGACTTTC.

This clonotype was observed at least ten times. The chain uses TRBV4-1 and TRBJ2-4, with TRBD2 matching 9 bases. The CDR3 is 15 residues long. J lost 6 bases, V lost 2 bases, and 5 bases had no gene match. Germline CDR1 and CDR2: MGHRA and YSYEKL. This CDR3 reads CASSQQAGGLNIQYF. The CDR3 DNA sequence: TGCGCCAGCAGCCAACAGGCGGGAGGGCTAAACATTCAGTACTTC.

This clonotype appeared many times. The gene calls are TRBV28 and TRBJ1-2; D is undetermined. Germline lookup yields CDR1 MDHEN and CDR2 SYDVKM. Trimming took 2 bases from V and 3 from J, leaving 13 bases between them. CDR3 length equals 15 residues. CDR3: CASSLDDSSYYGYTF. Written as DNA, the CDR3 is TGTGCCAGCAGTTTAGACGACTCAAGTTACTATGGCTACACCTTC.

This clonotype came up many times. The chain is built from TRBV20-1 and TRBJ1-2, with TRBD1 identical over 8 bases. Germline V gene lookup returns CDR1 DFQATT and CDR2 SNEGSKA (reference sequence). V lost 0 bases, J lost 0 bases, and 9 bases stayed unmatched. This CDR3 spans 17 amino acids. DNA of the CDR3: TGCAGTGCTAGAGATTTAGGACAGGGCCCCGCTAACTATGGCTACACCTTC. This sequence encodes CSARDLGQGPANYGYTF.

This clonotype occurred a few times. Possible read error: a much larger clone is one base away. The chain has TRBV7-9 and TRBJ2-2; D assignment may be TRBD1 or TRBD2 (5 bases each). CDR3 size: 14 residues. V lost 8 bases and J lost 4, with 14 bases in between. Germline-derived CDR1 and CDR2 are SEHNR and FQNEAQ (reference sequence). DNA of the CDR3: TGTGCCAGCGGCCGGGACGGATCCACCGGGGAGCTGTTTTTT. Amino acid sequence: CASGRDGSTGELFF.

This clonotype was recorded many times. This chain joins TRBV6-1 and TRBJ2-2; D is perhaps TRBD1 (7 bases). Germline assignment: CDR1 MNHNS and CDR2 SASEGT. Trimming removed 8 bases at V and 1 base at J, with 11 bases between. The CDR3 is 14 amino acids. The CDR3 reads CASRRDRNTGELFF. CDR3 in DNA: TGTGCCAGCCGGAGGGACAGGAACACCGGGGAGCTGTTTTTT.

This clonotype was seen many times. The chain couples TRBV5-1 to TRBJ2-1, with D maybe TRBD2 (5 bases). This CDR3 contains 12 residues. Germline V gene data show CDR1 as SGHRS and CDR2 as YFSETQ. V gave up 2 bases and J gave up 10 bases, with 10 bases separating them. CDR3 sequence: CASSFSEREQFF. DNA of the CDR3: TGCGCCAGCAGCTTTTCAGAGCGGGAGCAGTTCTTC.

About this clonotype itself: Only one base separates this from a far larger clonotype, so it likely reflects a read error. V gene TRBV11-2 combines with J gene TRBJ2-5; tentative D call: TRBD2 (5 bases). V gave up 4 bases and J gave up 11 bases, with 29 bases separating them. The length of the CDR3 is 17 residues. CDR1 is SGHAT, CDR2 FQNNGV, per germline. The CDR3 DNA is TGTGCCAGCAGCTCCCGCTCCCGCTCGGGGTCCTACAATGAGCAGTACTTC. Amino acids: CASSSRSRSGSYNEQYF.

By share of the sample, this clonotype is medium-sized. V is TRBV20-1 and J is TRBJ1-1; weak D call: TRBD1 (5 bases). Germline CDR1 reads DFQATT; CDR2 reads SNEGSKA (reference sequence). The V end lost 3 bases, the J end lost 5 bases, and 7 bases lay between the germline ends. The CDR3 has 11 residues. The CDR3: CSAREGTEAFF. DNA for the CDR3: TGCAGTGCTAGGGAGGGGACTGAAGCTTTCTTT.

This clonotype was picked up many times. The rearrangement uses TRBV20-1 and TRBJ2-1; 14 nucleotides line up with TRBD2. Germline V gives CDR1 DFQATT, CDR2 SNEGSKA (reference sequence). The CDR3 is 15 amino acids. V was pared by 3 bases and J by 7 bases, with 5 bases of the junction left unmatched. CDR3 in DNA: TGCAGTGCTAGGGGACTAGCGGGAGTAGGAAATGAGCAGTTCTTC. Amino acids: CSARGLAGVGNEQFF.

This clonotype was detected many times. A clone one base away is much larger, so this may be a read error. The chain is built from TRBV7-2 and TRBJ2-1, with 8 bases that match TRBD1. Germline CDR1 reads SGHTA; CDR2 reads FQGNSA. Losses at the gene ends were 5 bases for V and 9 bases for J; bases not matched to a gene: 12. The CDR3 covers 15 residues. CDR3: CASSLHGQGTVEQFF. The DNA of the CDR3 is TGTGCCAGCAGCCTCCATGGACAGGGCACCGTTGAGCAGTTCTTC.

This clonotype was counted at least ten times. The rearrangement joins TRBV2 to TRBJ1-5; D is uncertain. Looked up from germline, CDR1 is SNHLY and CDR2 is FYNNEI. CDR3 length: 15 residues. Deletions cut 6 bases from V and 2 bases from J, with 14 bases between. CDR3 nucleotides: TGTGCCAGCAGCCCGGTCCCAGGAGGCAATCAGCCCCAGCATTTT. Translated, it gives CASSPVPGGNQPQHF.

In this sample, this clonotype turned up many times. CDR3 region: CSARSFLQRDSYEQYF. For the CDR3, the DNA is TGCAGTGCTAGATCTTTTCTTCAGCGGGACTCCTACGAGCAGTACTTC. The chain has TRBV20-1 and TRBJ2-7; 7 bases fit TRBD2. The CDR3 sequence is 16 residues long. CDR1 and CDR2 (germline): DFQATT, SNEGSKA (reference sequence). The J segment lost 0 bases and the V segment lost 2 bases, leaving 10 bases of the junction unmatched.

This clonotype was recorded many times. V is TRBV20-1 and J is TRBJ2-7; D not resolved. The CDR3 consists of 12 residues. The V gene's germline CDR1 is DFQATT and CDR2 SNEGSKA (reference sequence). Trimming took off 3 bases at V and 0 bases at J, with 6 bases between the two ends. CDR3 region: CSASPNSYEQYF. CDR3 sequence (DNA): TGCAGTGCTAGCCCTAACTCCTACGAGCAGTACTTC.

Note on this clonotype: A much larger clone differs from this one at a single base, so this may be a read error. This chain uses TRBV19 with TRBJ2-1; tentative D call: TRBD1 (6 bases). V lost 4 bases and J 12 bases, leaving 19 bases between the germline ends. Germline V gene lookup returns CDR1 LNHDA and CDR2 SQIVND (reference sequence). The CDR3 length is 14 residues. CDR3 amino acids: CASSTDSPRLWQFF. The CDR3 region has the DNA TGTGCCAGTAGTACGGACAGTCCCCGCCTTTGGCAGTTCTTC.

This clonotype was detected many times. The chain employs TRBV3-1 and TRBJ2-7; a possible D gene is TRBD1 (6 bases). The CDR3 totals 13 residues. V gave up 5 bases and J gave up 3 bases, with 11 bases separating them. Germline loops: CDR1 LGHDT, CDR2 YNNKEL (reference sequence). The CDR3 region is CASSKTGYYEQYF. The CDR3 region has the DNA TGTGCCAGCAGCAAAACAGGGTACTACGAGCAGTACTTC.

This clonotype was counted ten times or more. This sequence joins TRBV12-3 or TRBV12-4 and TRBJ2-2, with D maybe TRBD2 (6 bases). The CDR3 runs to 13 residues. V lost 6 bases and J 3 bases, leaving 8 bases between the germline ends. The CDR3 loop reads CASSRGDTGELFF. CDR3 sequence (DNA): TGTGCCAGCAGCCGCGGGGACACCGGGGAGCTGTTTTTT.

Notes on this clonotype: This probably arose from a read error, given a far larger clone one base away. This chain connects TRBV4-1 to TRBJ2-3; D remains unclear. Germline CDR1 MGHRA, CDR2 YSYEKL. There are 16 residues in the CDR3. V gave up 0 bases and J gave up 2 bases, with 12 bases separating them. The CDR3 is CASSQDRARYTDTQYF. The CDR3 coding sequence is TGCGCCAGCAGCCAAGATCGGGCTAGGTACACAGATACGCAGTATTTT.